These 14 T cell receptor beta chains share one sample of origin, sequenced in a study of spatial heterogeneity in lung cancer (dated 2019 in TCRdb). The library was produced with 5' RACE. The sequencer listed for this sample is NextSeq 500. TCRdb passed the public sequencing reads through fastp at Q25 and MiXCR, retaining productive beta sequences. Each entry merges the rows of one CDR3 protein and shows their most common DNA and genes. This sample is represented by 40,000 to 50,000 distinct CDR3 sequences; 6% to 9.5% of them were singletons. 10% to 15% of the sample is held by the ten biggest clonotypes. What the time point label conveys for this sample: sample taken at primary tumor resection. For TCR sequencing, whole RNA was extracted from tumor and nontumor lung tissue, or from cryopreserved PBMC samples, and no cell sorting was done. The sequencing used PBMCs, collected at surgery. All receptors derive from a female donor with early-stage non-small cell lung cancer.

The V and J genes are TRBV19 and TRBJ2-5; a weak D match, TRBD1 (7 bases). The V end lost 5 bases, the J end lost 0 bases, and 10 bases lay between the germline ends. The CDR3 is 14 amino acids. Germline lookup yields CDR1 LNHDA and CDR2 SQIVND (reference sequence). This CDR3 reads CASSAGQYQETQYF. CDR3 sequence (DNA): TGTGCCAGTAGTGCGGGACAGTACCAAGAGACCCAGTACTTC.

This chain joins TRBV5-1 and TRBJ2-1, with TRBD2 identical over 10 bases. The trim removed 0 bases at V and 8 bases at J, leaving 8 bases unmatched. This CDR3 comprises 16 residues. Germline CDR1 reads SGHRS; CDR2 reads YFSETQ. The CDR3 region is CASSLAPSGGVHEQFF. CDR3 DNA: TGCGCCAGCAGCTTGGCACCCAGCGGGGGGGTCCATGAGCAGTTCTTC.

In its sample, this clonotype was seen many times. This chain links TRBV11-2 with TRBJ2-1; the match to TRBD1 covers 7 bases. Germline CDR1 is SGHAT and CDR2 is FQNNGV. The V gene end was trimmed by 5 bases and the J gene end by 2 bases; junction bases not matched to a gene: 3. This CDR3 has 14 residues. CDR3 residues: CASSVGTAYNEQFF. For the CDR3, the DNA is TGTGCCAGCAGCGTCGGGACAGCCTACAATGAGCAGTTCTTC.

This clonotype was picked up a small number of times. The J gene is TRBJ1-1, the V gene TRBV27; 8 nucleotides align to TRBD1. V gave up 0 bases and J gave up 5 bases; unmatched junction bases: 5. The CDR3 is 15 residues long. CDR1 is MNHEY and CDR2 is SMNVEV in the germline V gene (reference sequence). The CDR3 nucleotides are TGTGCCAGCAGTTTATCGCAGGGGGCGCAAACTGAAGCTTTCTTT. Protein product: CASSLSQGAQTEAFF.

This clonotype was seen many times. V usage is TRBV30 and J usage is TRBJ2-3, with 9 bases aligning to TRBD1. CDR1 and CDR2 from the germline V gene are GTSNPN and SVGIG (reference sequence). The V gene end was trimmed by 4 bases and the J gene end by 2 bases; junction bases not matched to a gene: 10. CDR3 length: 16 residues. CDR3 coding DNA: TGTGCCTGGATACGGGGGGACAGGGCCCCCACAGATACGCAGTATTTT. This gives the protein CAWIRGDRAPTDTQYF.

This clonotype came up many times. V gene TRBV11-2 combines with J gene TRBJ2-1, with D perhaps TRBD1 (6 bases). The germline V and J ends were trimmed by 5 bases and 9 bases, with 20 bases remaining between them. The CDR3 contains 15 residues. Germline loops: CDR1 SGHAT, CDR2 FQNNGV. CDR3 sequence: CASSPFKGTSSEQFF. DNA of the CDR3: TGTGCCAGCAGCCCGTTTAAGGGGACAAGCAGTGAGCAGTTCTTC.

This clonotype has at least ten counts. This rearrangement joins TRBV7-9 to TRBJ1-1; 7 bases agree with TRBD1. CDR3 length: 13 residues. Germline CDR1 reads SEHNR; CDR2 reads FQNEAQ (reference sequence). The junction had 9 bases not matched to a gene; V was cut back by 5 bases and J by 9 bases. DNA of the CDR3: TGTGCCAGCAGCCAAAGACAGGGAGGGAAAGCTTTCTTT. Its translation is CASSQRQGGKAFF.

This clonotype appeared many times. The chain couples TRBV7-9 to TRBJ2-3; no reliable D call. The germline CDR1 and CDR2 sequences are SEHNR and FQNEAQ (reference sequence). V shed 10 bases and J shed 7 bases, with 21 bases lying between them. The CDR3 is made up of 14 amino acids. CDR3 coding DNA: TGTGCCACCACCGACGAGGCGAACCGAAATACGCAGTATTTT. Amino acid sequence: CATTDEANRNTQYF. The full variable domain, with the rest looked up from reference TRBV7-9 and TRBJ2-3, is DTGVSQNPRHKITKRGQNVTFRCDPISEHNRLYWYRQTLGQGPEFLTYFQNEAQLEKSRLLSDRFSAERPKGSFSTLEIQRTEQGDSAMYLCATTDEANRNTQYFGPGTRLTVL.

Turning to this clonotype: A much larger clonotype is one base distant, so this may be a read error. The chain combines TRBV15 with TRBJ2-2, with D possibly matching TRBD2 (5 bases). The germline gives CDR1 LNHNV, CDR2 YYDKDF (reference sequence). The CDR3 sequence is 13 residues long. CDR3 bases: TGTGCCACCAGCAGAGAGGTGGCCGGGGAGCGGTTTTTT. Translation: CATSREVAGERFF.

There are a few counts of this clonotype. CDR3 residues: CASSLRRGLRADTQYF. CDR3 sequence (DNA): TGTGCCAGCAGCTTAAGAAGGGGTCTTAGGGCAGATACGCAGTATTTT. The chain couples TRBV7-2 to TRBJ2-3, with D tentatively TRBD1 (5 bases). Germline V gene lookup returns CDR1 SGHTA and CDR2 FQGNSA. The length of the CDR3 is 16 residues. V lost 2 bases, J lost 4 bases, and 16 bases lay in between.

This clonotype was counted between two and nine times. The rearrangement joins TRBV3-1 to TRBJ1-4, with D tentatively TRBD1 (6 bases). CDR1 LGHDT and CDR2 YNNKEL come from the germline V gene (reference sequence). The CDR3 is 14 amino acids. V lost 4 bases and J lost 3, with 9 bases in between. The CDR3 reads CASSPWTANEKLFF. DNA of the CDR3: TGTGCCAGCAGCCCATGGACAGCTAATGAAAAACTGTTTTTT.

The chain combines TRBV6-5 with TRBJ2-7; D perhaps matches TRBD2 (5 bases). The CDR3 totals 15 residues. V lost 6 bases and J 0 bases, leaving 15 bases between the germline ends. Germline V lookup: CDR1 MNHEY, CDR2 SVGAGI. DNA for the CDR3: TGTGCCAGCAGGCCGGGATTCCAGCACTCCTACGAGCAGTACTTC. It translates to CASRPGFQHSYEQYF.

The sample holds one count of this clonotype. The chain employs TRBV19 and TRBJ2-4; tentative D call: TRBD2 (5 bases). The CDR3 is made up of 14 amino acids. The V gene's germline CDR1 is LNHDA and CDR2 SQIVND (reference sequence). V dropped 7 bases and J dropped 3 bases, with 13 bases sitting between them. The CDR3 loop is CASIEGSGKNIQYF. The CDR3 region has the DNA TGTGCCAGTATCGAGGGTTCTGGCAAAAACATTCAGTACTTC.

This clonotype was observed a few times. In DNA, the CDR3 is TGTGCCAGCAGCCAGGACAGGGATTTTGGGGAGCTGTTTTTT. Protein product: CASSQDRDFGELFF. The chain carries TRBV7-2 and TRBJ2-2; the match to TRBD1 covers 8 bases. J was trimmed by 8 bases and V by 5 bases; bases with no gene match: 7. The CDR3 sequence is 14 residues long. CDR1 SGHTA and CDR2 FQGNSA come from the germline V gene.